This entry lists 21 T cell receptor beta chains sequenced from one sample in a study of T-cell memory formation after mild COVID-19. A single record per CDR3 protein comes from TCRdb applying MiXCR to the 5' RACE reads. The sample has under 300,000 distinct CDR3 sequences; 7% to 10% are singletons. Source material: PBMCs or a T cell subset sorted from them (not recorded which). These receptors were taken from a man between 18 and 29 years old who had mild COVID-19 (a few samples of this study predate the infection). Cell type and time point are not known.

The rearrangement links TRBV7-2 to TRBJ2-3; TRBD2 matches 10 bases. The CDR3 is 18 amino acids. Germline-derived CDR1 and CDR2 are SGHTA and FQGNSA. With V trimmed by 4 bases and J by 4 bases, 14 bases remained unmatched. The DNA for the CDR3 is TGTGCCAGCAGCTCCCCCCCCCATCTAGCGGGGGTATCAGATACGCAGTATTTT. Protein sequence: CASSSPPHLAGVSDTQYF.

This clonotype showed up many times. The chain recombines TRBV7-2 with TRBJ1-1; D is unresolved. With 4 bases removed from V and 4 bases from J, the gap between germline ends came to 16 bases. This CDR3 region has 15 residues. The germline V gene has CDR1 SGHTA and CDR2 FQGNSA. For the CDR3, the DNA is TGTGCCAGCAGCTCCCGTAGTTTACCGGGCACTGAAGCTTTCTTT. The encoded protein is CASSSRSLPGTEAFF.

In its sample, this clonotype was seen a few times. The V and J genes are TRBV4-1 and TRBJ2-1; D possibly corresponds to TRBD1 (6 bases). Germline V lookup: CDR1 MGHRA, CDR2 YSYEKL. The CDR3 covers 15 residues. The V and J ends lost 1 base and 6 bases respectively, with 13 bases between them. In DNA, the CDR3 is TGCGCCAGCAGCCAAGTCGTACAGGGAAGCAATGAGCAGTTCTTC. The encoded protein is CASSQVVQGSNEQFF.

This clonotype was found many times. This sequence joins TRBV12-3 or TRBV12-4 and TRBJ2-3; 8 bases line up with TRBD2. The CDR3 has 16 amino acids. The junction had 12 bases not matched to a gene; V was cut back by 6 bases and J by 4 bases. The CDR3 DNA reads TGTGCCAGCAGCCCCGGGGGAGCGGGGGTTTCAGATACGCAGTATTTT. Translating it yields CASSPGGAGVSDTQYF.

This clonotype appeared a few times. The rearrangement joins TRBV7-9 to TRBJ2-5; D gene unclear. Germline-derived CDR1 and CDR2 are SEHNR and FQNEAQ (reference sequence). This CDR3 has 16 residues. V lost 1 base to trimming and J lost 2 bases, with 14 bases between them. The CDR3 DNA reads as TGTGCCAGCAGCTTAGGAGGTGGTCAGCAGCAAGAGACCCAGTACTTC. It is translated as CASSLGGGQQQETQYF.

This clonotype has only a few counts. The rearrangement joins TRBV25-1 to TRBJ1-1; D gene unclear. The CDR3 covers 12 residues. Trimming stripped 10 bases from V and 0 bases from J, with 9 bases between. CDR1 and CDR2 from the germline V gene are MGHDK and SYGVNS. The CDR3 DNA reads as TGTGCCACCTCGACCGTGAACACTGAAGCTTTCTTT. Amino acid sequence: CATSTVNTEAFF.

A few counts support this clonotype. The chain is built from TRBV6-2 or TRBV6-3 and TRBJ2-1; TRBD2 aligns across 8 bases. This CDR3 spans 15 amino acids. The V gene's germline CDR1 is MNHEY and CDR2 SVGEGT. J was trimmed by 5 bases and V by 2 bases; bases with no gene match: 5. The CDR3 protein is CASSYGSGGNNEQFF. DNA for the CDR3: TGTGCCAGCAGTTACGGCAGCGGGGGTAACAATGAGCAGTTCTTC.

The chain recombines TRBV6-2 or TRBV6-3 with TRBJ2-5; no clear D. This CDR3 has 14 amino acids. Per the germline V gene, CDR1 is MNHEY and CDR2 is SVGEGT. V lost 10 bases, J lost 2 bases, and 17 bases lay in between. The CDR3 spells CATSAMSRQETQYF. For the CDR3, the DNA is TGTGCCACATCCGCTATGAGCAGGCAAGAGACCCAGTACTTC.

The table lists this clonotype with a few counts. The J gene is TRBJ2-7, the V gene TRBV11-2; D may be TRBD2 (6 bases). Trimming stripped 5 bases from V and 6 bases from J, with 14 bases between. The germline CDR1 and CDR2 sequences are SGHAT and FQNNGV. The CDR3 sequence is 13 residues long. CDR3 nucleotide sequence: TGTGCCAGCAGCACTAGACTAGACCTCGAGCAGTACGTC. As protein: CASSTRLDLEQYV.

This clonotype was detected many times. The CDR3 reads CASSSVQGTDTQYF. CDR3 bases: TGTGCCAGCAGCTCCGTGCAGGGGACAGATACGCAGTATTTT. The J gene is TRBJ2-3, the V gene TRBV5-5; TRBD1 might be the D (6 bases). Trimming removed 3 bases from V and 3 bases from J, with 11 bases in between. The CDR3 is made up of 14 amino acids. Germline loops: CDR1 SGHKS, CDR2 YYEKEE (reference sequence).

This clonotype has only a few counts. The chain has TRBV2 and TRBJ1-5; D gene uncertain. Trimming took 5 bases from V and 4 from J, leaving 15 bases between them. Germline V gives CDR1 SNHLY, CDR2 FYNNEI. The CDR3 runs to 15 residues. The CDR3 protein is CASSYPARLNQPQHF. As DNA, the CDR3 is TGTGCCAGCAGTTACCCTGCCCGTCTTAATCAGCCCCAGCATTTT.

The chain uses TRBV18 and TRBJ1-2, with D maybe TRBD1 (6 bases). V was pared by 0 bases and J by 6 bases, with 17 bases between. CDR1 and CDR2 from the germline V gene are KGHSH and LQKENI. The CDR3 is made up of 16 amino acids. DNA for the CDR3: TGTGCCAGCTCACCACCCAACAGGGAAGTACAGCATGGCTACACCTTC. Translation gives CASSPPNREVQHGYTF. Looking up the rest from reference TRBV18 and TRBJ1-2 gives the full variable domain: NAGVMQNPRHLVRRRGQEARLRCSPMKGHSHVYWYRQLPEEGLKFMVYLQKENIIDESGMPKERFSAEFPKEGPSILRIQQVVRGDSAAYFCASSPPNREVQHGYTFGSGTRLTVV.

This clonotype appeared a few times. The CDR3: CATGAGGAGTDTQYF. CDR3 DNA sequence: TGTGCCACCGGTGCGGGGGGGGCAGGCACAGATACGCAGTATTTT. V usage is TRBV15 and J usage is TRBJ2-3; TRBD2 agrees at 9 bases. This CDR3 comprises 15 residues. Germline V gives CDR1 LNHNV, CDR2 YYDKDF (reference sequence). V shed 8 bases and J 1 base; nucleotides not matched to a gene: 7.

V is TRBV5-1 and J is TRBJ2-3; D is perhaps TRBD2 (5 bases). The V gene lost 4 bases and the J gene lost 0 bases, with 12 bases spanning the gap. The CDR3 runs 15 residues. CDR1 and CDR2 (germline): SGHRS, YFSETQ. The CDR3 bases are TGCGCCAGCAGCCAAGGACTGTCTAGCACAGATACGCAGTATTTT. Translated: CASSQGLSSTDTQYF.

This clonotype was seen only a few times. V is TRBV3-1 and J is TRBJ2-2; D remains unclear. From germline, CDR1 is LGHDT and CDR2 YNNKEL (reference sequence). This CDR3 spans 13 amino acids. Trimming removed 2 bases from V and 7 bases from J, with 8 bases in between. CDR3 protein: CASSQSFNGELFF. The CDR3 DNA sequence: TGTGCCAGCAGCCAATCCTTTAACGGGGAGCTGTTTTTT.

The chain carries TRBV28 and TRBJ1-1, with D perhaps matching TRBD1 (6 bases). Trimming removed 3 bases at V and 6 bases at J, with 23 bases between. In germline, CDR1 is MDHEN, CDR2 SYDVKM. There are 17 residues in the CDR3. Here the CDR3 reads CASSFFWAGEKGSEAFF. The CDR3 region has the DNA TGTGCCAGCAGTTTCTTTTGGGCAGGGGAAAAAGGATCTGAAGCTTTCTTT. Looking up the rest from reference TRBV28 and TRBJ1-1 gives the full variable domain: DVKVTQSSRYLVKRTGEKVFLECVQDMDHENMFWYRQDPGLGLRLIYFSYDVKMKEKGDIPEGYSVSREKKERFSLILESASTNQTSMYLCASSFFWAGEKGSEAFFGQGTRLTVV.

This clonotype was seen more than once but under ten times. The chain carries TRBV30 and TRBJ2-5; 12 bases map to TRBD2. This CDR3 is 13 amino acids long. The J segment lost 7 bases and the V segment lost 4 bases, leaving 4 bases of the junction unmatched. The V gene's germline CDR1 is GTSNPN and CDR2 SVGIG (reference sequence). CDR3 sequence (DNA): TGTGCCTGGAAGACTAGCGGGGGTGCGACCCAGTACTTC. This gives the protein CAWKTSGGATQYF.

This clonotype came up once. The rearrangement uses TRBV7-2 and TRBJ2-5; no clear D. This CDR3 has 13 residues. Germline V gene data show CDR1 as SGHTA and CDR2 as FQGNSA. V was pared by 4 bases and J by 7 bases, with 13 bases between. CDR3 protein: CASSSPPLVTQYF. CDR3 bases: TGTGCCAGCAGCTCCCCACCCCTTGTGACCCAGTACTTC.

The sample holds many counts of this clonotype. The V call is TRBV5-6, the J call TRBJ2-3, with D possibly TRBD1 on 6 matching bases. Germline V gives CDR1 SGHDT, CDR2 YYEEEE. The CDR3 loop spans 17 amino acids. V lost 0 bases to trimming and J lost 3 bases, with 17 bases between them. The chain's CDR3 is CASSLGPGTPRTDTQYF. The CDR3 region has the DNA TGTGCCAGCAGCTTGGGCCCCGGGACACCGAGGACAGATACGCAGTATTTT. Full variable domain (remainder filled in from reference TRBV5-6 and TRBJ2-3): DAGVTQSPTHLIKTRGQQVTLRCSPKSGHDTVSWYQQALGQGPQFIFQYYEEEERQRGNFPDRFSGHQFPNYSSELNVNALLLGDSALYLCASSLGPGTPRTDTQYFGPGTRLTVL.

This rearrangement joins TRBV3-1 to TRBJ2-3; no reliable D call. CDR1 is LGHDT, CDR2 YNNKEL, per germline (reference sequence). This CDR3 is built from 16 residues. V was cut by 0 bases and J by 5 bases, with 15 bases left in between. The DNA of the CDR3 is TGTGCCAGCAGCCAAGATGTTGGAGCGAGAGGAGATACGCAGTATTTT. It is translated as CASSQDVGARGDTQYF.

This clonotype was detected many times. This chain joins TRBV5-1 and TRBJ2-3, with D perhaps matching TRBD2 (6 bases). Trimming removed 0 bases at V and 2 bases at J, with 13 bases between. Germline CDR1 SGHRS, CDR2 YFSETQ. This CDR3 is 16 amino acids long. CDR3 sequence: CASSLESRGPTDTQYF. The CDR3 nucleotides read TGCGCCAGCAGCTTGGAATCGCGGGGCCCCACAGATACGCAGTATTTT.